This T cell receptor beta chain was identified during a study of T cell responses to AZD1222 COVID-19 vaccine (TCRdb year 2021). General notes on the study: TCR sequencing covered more than 230 trial participants: 200 to 220 given two doses of AZD1222 and 26 given two doses of MenACWY control vaccine. Trial participants were enrolled by age into subgroups of 18-55, 56-69 and 70-plus years, and around 150, 28 and 57 TCR-sequenced participants, respectively, were included in these subgroups.

The CDR3 regions of human TCRbeta chains were subjected to immunosequencing. The study's own analysis went as follows. TCRs in the repertoires were compared against a reference library of SARS-CoV-2-specific TCRs that had been generated with the MIRA antigen-specificity platform. Breadth was defined as the fraction of unique TCRs that were SARS-CoV-2-associated. Depth was defined as the fraction of total T cells that were SARS-CoV-2-associated. Using the MIRA data, each spike-specific TCR was assigned both to the spike region to which the TCR was reactive and to a CD4 or CD8 class. Log10-transformed breadth and depth values were compared by one-way ANOVA with Sidak's multiple comparisons tests. Imported from immuneACCESS, the table was reduced by TCRdb to in-frame sequences with V and J called. These copies leave out some clones; in studies compared against another copy, an unresolved V gene accounts for under half, and the cause of the remainder is not known. For V, J and clone size, that table is used; D and trimming come from the DNA. The sample records some 120,000 clones, approximately 83% of which are singletons. The ten biggest clones cover 3.5% to 5% of the sample.

The label giving this sample's time point can be read as: baseline before first vaccination. The treatment or condition label for this specimen denotes: meningococcal conjugate vaccine given as trial control. Samples from vaccinated people were obtained from the UK trials COV001 and COV002, which included a single-blind randomized controlled phase 2/3 trial of AZD1222 (ChAdOx1 nCoV-19) in healthy adults. For TCRbeta chain sequencing, PBMC samples from trial participants were taken at day 0 and at day 28 after the second dose. As to this clone: This clone's antigen is unknown. The input lacks base qualities; no much larger clone sits a single base away.

The paper as a whole reports these results and caveats: No day 14 peak-response samples were available, so repertoires were characterized only after the peak T cell response. Reportedly, close to half of the unique spike-specific TCRs recognized epitopes lying outside the regions that are mutated in the B.1.351 and B.1.1.7 variants. In the small 56-69-year group, the increase in depth fell short of significance, most likely because of low power. After two AZD1222 doses, both the breadth and the depth of spike-specific TCRs were significantly higher than at day 0 and than in MenACWY recipients. Participants were mostly white British, with more females than males. The authors suggested clonal diversity may have been underestimated. CD4 TCRs associated with the vaccine covered the entire spike protein, and the dominant responses were in regions 160-218 and 743-854. Only five or six AZD1222 recipients were SARS-CoV-2 seropositive at baseline, limiting conclusions about previously exposed vaccinees.

The CDR3 measures 13 amino acids from cysteine to phenylalanine. Left in the record is the CDR3 DNA by itself, 39 bases read in frame from the first base. Trimming takes 8 bases off V and 1 base off J; junction bases not matched to a gene: 3. From a lookup of the germline V gene (reference sequence), CDR1 and CDR2 are GTSNPN and SVGIG. This TCR came from an adult in good health. The chain is assembled from TRBV30 and TRBJ2-1, and TRBD2 aligns with 9 junction nucleotides. The material sequenced was peripheral blood, taken on day 0 of MenACWY control vaccination. The DNA is as follows: TGTGCCCGTAGCGGGGGTTCCTACAATGAGCAGTTCTTC. Translated, it gives CARSGGSYNEQFF.